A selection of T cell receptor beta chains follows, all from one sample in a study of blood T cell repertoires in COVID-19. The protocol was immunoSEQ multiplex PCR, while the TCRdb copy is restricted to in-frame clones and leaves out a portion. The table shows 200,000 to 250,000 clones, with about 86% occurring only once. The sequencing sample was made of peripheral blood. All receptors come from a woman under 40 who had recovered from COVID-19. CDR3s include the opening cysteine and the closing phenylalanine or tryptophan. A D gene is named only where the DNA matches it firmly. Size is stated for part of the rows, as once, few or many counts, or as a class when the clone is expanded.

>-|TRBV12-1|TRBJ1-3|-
CASSFSIYF
TGTGCCAGCAGCTTCTCCATATATTTT
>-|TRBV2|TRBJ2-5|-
CASSEGLDSLQETQYF
TGTGCCAGCAGTGAAGGGTTAGACAGCCTACAAGAGACCCAGTACTTC
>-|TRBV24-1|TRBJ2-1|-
CATSEADLLGDEQFF
TGTGCCACCAGTGAGGCCGATCTTCTAGGGGATGAGCAGTTCTTC
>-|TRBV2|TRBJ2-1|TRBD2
CASSVVAGGGHEQFF
TGTGCCAGCAGTGTAGTAGCGGGAGGTGGGCATGAGCAGTTCTTC
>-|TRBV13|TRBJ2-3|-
CASSPDNTDTQYF
TGTGCCAGCAGCCCCGACAACACAGATACGCAGTATTTT
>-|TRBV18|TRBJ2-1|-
CASSPPGDLVEQFF
TGTGCCAGCTCACCGCCAGGGGATTTAGTGGAGCAGTTCTTC
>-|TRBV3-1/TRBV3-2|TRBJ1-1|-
CASRPRINREGTEAFF
TGTGCCAGCAGGCCAAGGATCAACAGGGAGGGCACTGAAGCTTTCTTT
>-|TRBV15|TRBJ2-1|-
CATSRDLALSSYNEQFF
TGTGCCACCAGCAGAGATTTAGCTCTAAGCTCCTACAATGAGCAGTTCTTC
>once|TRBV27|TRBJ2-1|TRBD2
CATSLGTSSYNEQFF
TGTGCCACCTCCCTCGGGACTAGCTCCTACAATGAGCAGTTCTTC
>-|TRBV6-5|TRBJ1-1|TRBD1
CASSYNRGGSEAFF
TGTGCCAGCAGTTACAACAGGGGGGGGTCTGAAGCTTTCTTT
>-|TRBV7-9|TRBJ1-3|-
CASSRQFTSGNTIYF
TGTGCCAGCAGTCGACAGTTTACCTCTGGAAACACCATATATTTT
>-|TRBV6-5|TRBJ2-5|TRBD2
CASSSGLAGKTQYF
TGTGCCAGCAGTTCGGGACTAGCGGGGAAGACCCAGTACTTC
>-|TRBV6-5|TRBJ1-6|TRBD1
CASSRRDSNSPLHF
TGTGCCAGCAGTCGCCGGGACAGCAATTCACCCCTCCACTTT
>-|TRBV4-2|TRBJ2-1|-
CASSQDILIDYNEQFF
TGTGCCAGCAGCCAAGATATTCTGATAGACTACAATGAGCAGTTCTTC
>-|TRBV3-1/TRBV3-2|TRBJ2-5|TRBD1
CASSQLGRDRGGKTQYF
TGTGCCAGCAGCCAGCTTGGCAGGGACAGGGGAGGGAAGACCCAGTACTTC
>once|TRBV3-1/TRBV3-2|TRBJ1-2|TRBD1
CASSQADRDTYGYTF
TGTGCCAGCAGCCAAGCGGACAGGGATACCTATGGCTACACCTTC
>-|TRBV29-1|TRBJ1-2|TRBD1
CSVESSRGQGVYGYTF
TGCAGCGTTGAATCGAGTCGGGGACAGGGGGTATACGGCTACACCTTC
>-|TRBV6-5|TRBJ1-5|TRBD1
CASRGQGSNQPQHF
TGTGCCAGCAGGGGACAGGGGAGCAATCAGCCCCAGCATTTT
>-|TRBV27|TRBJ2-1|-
CASSSPQGRPREQFF
TGTGCCAGCAGTTCCCCGCAGGGGCGTCCTAGGGAGCAGTTCTTC
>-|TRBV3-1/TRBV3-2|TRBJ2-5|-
CASSPPRETQYF
TGTGCCAGCAGCCCCCCCAGAGAGACCCAGTACTTC
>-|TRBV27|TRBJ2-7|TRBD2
CASSPTGLWTRGRTYEQYF
TGTGCCAGCAGTCCTACGGGACTATGGACTAGAGGACGGACTTACGAGCAGTACTTC
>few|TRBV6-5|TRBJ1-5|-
CASSYSSRADQPQHF
TGTGCCAGCAGTTACTCGAGCAGGGCCGATCAGCCCCAGCATTTT
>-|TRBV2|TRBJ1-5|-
CASSERTGNQPQHF
TGTGCCAGCAGTGAACGAACAGGGAATCAGCCCCAGCATTTT
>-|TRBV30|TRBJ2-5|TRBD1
CAWAPGTGGDETQYF
TGTGCCTGGGCCCCCGGGACAGGGGGCGACGAGACCCAGTACTTC
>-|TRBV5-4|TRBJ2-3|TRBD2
CASSFGAGSPTDTQYF
TGTGCCAGCAGCTTCGGAGCGGGAAGCCCCACAGATACGCAGTATTTT
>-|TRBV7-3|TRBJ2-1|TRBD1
CASSLIRGREQFF
TGTGCCAGCAGCTTAATCAGGGGGCGTGAGCAGTTCTTC
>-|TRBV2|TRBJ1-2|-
CASIQETGFKGYTF
TGTGCCAGCATTCAGGAGACAGGTTTTAAGGGCTACACCTTC